Listed below are T cell receptor beta chains from one sample, sequenced in a study of response to subunit inactivated influenza vaccine. TCRdb reprocessed the RT-PCR reads with MiXCR, giving one entry per CDR3 protein. The sample contains some 550,000 distinct CDR3 sequences, 20% to 25% of which appear only once. This sample was shared with a second study, whose subject was T cells expressing NK-cell markers.

The sample in question was CD4+ T cells sorted from PBMCs, obtained roughly 12 days after vaccination. The receptors shown here come from a man aged 50-59 years who received an inactivated influenza vaccine. CDR3s include the opening cysteine and the closing phenylalanine or tryptophan. A D gene is named only where the DNA matches it firmly. Clone size, where shown, is once, few, many, or a class for clones that have expanded.

abundance | j_gene | d_gene | v_gene | CDR3nt | CDR3aa
- | TRBJ2-5 | - | TRBV18 | TGTGCCAGCTCACCTGGGAAGGTCCAAGAGACCCAGTACTTC | CASSPGKVQETQYF
few | TRBJ1-1 | - | TRBV20-1 | TGCAGTGCTAGCATTCCCTATGGGGCTTTCTTT | CSASIPYGAFF
few | TRBJ2-1 | - | TRBV24-1 | TGTGCCACCAGTGATTTGTCTCGGTTAGGTAACAATGAGCAGTTCTTC | CATSDLSRLGNNEQFF
- | TRBJ1-1 | - | TRBV7-9 | TGTGCCAGCAGCTTAGGATCGGGCAGGGAAGCTTTCTTT | CASSLGSGREAFF
few | TRBJ2-3 | - | TRBV9 | TGTGCCAGCAGCGTAGCGTTTCGGGCAGCAGCTGGGTCAGATACGCAGTATTTT | CASSVAFRAAAGSDTQYF
once | TRBJ2-5 | TRBD1 | TRBV27 | TGTGCCAGCAGTACCGACAGGGGGCGAGAGACCCAGTACTTC | CASSTDRGRETQYF
- | TRBJ1-3 | - | TRBV4-2 | TGTGCCAGCAGCCAAGAGGTCACCAAGAGCTCTGGAAACACCATATATTTT | CASSQEVTKSSGNTIYF
many | TRBJ2-2 | - | TRBV7-9 | TGTGCCAGCAGGGCGAGGCGGGGCCCGAACACCGGGGAGCTGTTTTTT | CASRARRGPNTGELFF
- | TRBJ2-1 | - | TRBV12-2 | TGTGCAAGTCGCCTAGTCCCCCGGGGACAGGGGGCTTGTGAGCAGTTCTTC | CASRLVPRGQGACEQFF
- | TRBJ2-3 | - | TRBV7-9 | TGTGCCAGCAGCAAAACCACAGATACGCAGTATTTT | CASSKTTDTQYF
few | TRBJ2-7 | - | TRBV15 | TGTGCCACCAGCAGAGAGAAGGGATCCTACGAGCAGTACTTC | CATSREKGSYEQYF
few | TRBJ1-5 | TRBD1 | TRBV6-1 | TGTGCCAGTCAGGGACAGGCCTTCAATCAGCCCCAGCATTTT | CASQGQAFNQPQHF
- | TRBJ2-1 | - | TRBV12-3/TRBV12-4 | TGTGCCAGCAGTCGGCACGGCTACAATGAGCAGTTCTTC | CASSRHGYNEQFF
- | TRBJ2-7 | TRBD1 | TRBV20-1 | TGCAGAGCCGGGACAGACGAGTACGAGCAGTACTTC | CRAGTDEYEQYF
few | TRBJ2-5 | TRBD1 | TRBV12-3/TRBV12-4 | TGTGCCAGCAGCCAGGGGACAGTTATTCAAGAGACCCAGTACTTC | CASSQGTVIQETQYF
- | TRBJ1-6 | - | TRBV7-9 | TGTGCCAGCGAGCCCTTCACAGGAAGTAATTCACCCCTCCACTTT | CASEPFTGSNSPLHF
few | TRBJ2-1 | TRBD1 | TRBV7-9 | TGTGCCAGCAGCCGCTCCGGGACAGGGCCCTATGAGCAGTTCTTC | CASSRSGTGPYEQFF
- | TRBJ1-4 | TRBD1 | TRBV5-1 | TGCGCCAGCAGAAATACGCAGGGGGCGTCTGAAAAACTGTTTTTT | CASRNTQGASEKLFF
few | TRBJ2-7 | TRBD1 | TRBV12-3/TRBV12-4 | TGTGCCAGCAGCCCCGACAGGGTGACCGAGCAGTACTTC | CASSPDRVTEQYF
few | TRBJ1-4 | TRBD1 | TRBV5-1 | TGCGCCAGCAGCTTGGGACAGGGGATGCGTGGTGAAAAACTGTTTTTT | CASSLGQGMRGEKLFF
- | TRBJ2-7 | TRBD2 | TRBV15 | TGTGCCACCAGCCGACTAGCGGAGTCCTACGAGCAGTACTTC | CATSRLAESYEQYF
many | TRBJ1-5 | - | TRBV12-3/TRBV12-4 | TGTGCCTCCCGGGACAGCAATCAGCCCCAGCATTTT | CASRDSNQPQHF
- | TRBJ1-2 | TRBD1 | TRBV4-2 | TGTGCCAGCAGCCTTACCGGGACAGGGGAGCGGGTTCGGTATGGCTACACCTTC | CASSLTGTGERVRYGYTF
few | TRBJ2-4 | - | TRBV5-1 | TGCGCCAGCAGCTTGGTGGGTCCAGGGGAGGTGTTCGTGGCCAAAAACATTCAGTACTTC | CASSLVGPGEVFVAKNIQYF
few | TRBJ2-1 | TRBD1 | TRBV20-1 | TGCAGTGCTAGAGGGACAGGCTTGGATGAGCAGTTCTTC | CSARGTGLDEQFF
- | TRBJ2-1 | - | TRBV4-2 | TGTGCCAGCAGCCACGCGGCGGAGGGTTACAATGAGCAGTTCTTC | CASSHAAEGYNEQFF
few | TRBJ2-5 | - | TRBV10-3 | TGTGCCATCAGTGAGTCTTTTACTAGCCAAGAGACCCAGTACTTC | CAISESFTSQETQYF
- | TRBJ2-7 | TRBD1 | TRBV20-1 | TGCAGTGCTATCGGGACAGGGCCTCCCGAGCAGTACTTC | CSAIGTGPPEQYF
- | TRBJ2-2 | - | TRBV12-3/TRBV12-4 | TGTGCCAGCAGCGACAGAAACACCGTGGAGCTGTTTTTT | CASSDRNTVELFF
few | TRBJ1-4 | TRBD1 | TRBV7-2 | TGTGCCAGCAGCCGGCAGCGTGGACAGGGGGGTGAAAAACTGTTTTTT | CASSRQRGQGGEKLFF
few | TRBJ2-5 | TRBD2 | TRBV5-1 | TGCGCCAGCAGCCAGGGACTAGCGAGAGAGACCCAGTACTTC | CASSQGLARETQYF
many | TRBJ2-7 | - | TRBV11-2 | TGTGCCAGCAGCCACACCCCAGGTCCCTACGAGCAGTACTTC | CASSHTPGPYEQYF
many | TRBJ2-2 | TRBD2 | TRBV12-3/TRBV12-4 | TGTGCCAGCAGTTACGGGGGGACGGACGGGGAGCTGTTTTTT | CASSYGGTDGELFF
- | TRBJ1-1 | - | TRBV15 | TGTGCCACCACCAAAAGTCCGAACACTGAAGCTTTCTTT | CATTKSPNTEAFF
- | TRBJ2-1 | - | TRBV12-3/TRBV12-4 | TGTGCCAGCAGTTTATCCCAACTCGCCGTGTTCTTC | CASSLSQLAVFF
- | TRBJ2-3 | - | TRBV12-3/TRBV12-4 | TGTGCCAGCAGTAACGGGGGAATTAACACAGATACGCAGTATTTT | CASSNGGINTDTQYF
few | TRBJ2-7 | - | TRBV7-9 | TGTGCCAGCAGCCCTGGGAACCTAAACGAGCAGTACTTC | CASSPGNLNEQYF
- | TRBJ2-4 | TRBD1 | TRBV5-5 | TGTGCCAGTAACTCTCCGGGACAGAAGATTCAGTACTTC | CASNSPGQKIQYF
- | TRBJ2-3 | TRBD1 | TRBV28 | TGTGCCAGCAGACAGACAGGGCCCACAGATACGCACTATTTT | CASRQTGPTDTHYF
- | TRBJ1-1 | - | TRBV18 | TGTGCCAGCTCTAACAGGGCCAGTGGAGCCACTGAAGCTTTCTTT | CASSNRASGATEAFF